These 19 T cell receptor beta chains were sequenced from one sample in a study of blood T cell repertoires in COVID-19. Here immunoSEQ multiplex PCR was the method, and the copy in TCRdb shows in-frame clones only, minus some. The data hold fewer than 200,000 clones, with about four fifths observed a single time. Material for sequencing was peripheral blood. The receptors stem from a woman older than 75 with acute or convalescent COVID-19.

The rearrangement joins TRBV30 to TRBJ1-4; the D is unclear. The V end was cut by 1 base, the J end by 6 bases, with 6 bases between. This CDR3 contains 12 residues. Germline assignment: CDR1 GTSNPN and CDR2 SVGIG (reference sequence). The CDR3, as DNA: TGTGCCTGGAGTGGAGGTTATGAAAAACTGTTTTTT. This encodes CAWSGGYEKLFF.

The gene calls are TRBV19 and TRBJ1-1; 9 nucleotides match TRBD1. The V gene end was trimmed by 6 bases and the J gene end by 1 base; junction bases not matched to a gene: 9. CDR3 length: 16 amino acids. Germline CDR1 and CDR2: LNHDA and SQIVND (reference sequence). CDR3 residues: CASRSGGQGGNTEAFF. CDR3 in DNA: TGTGCCAGTAGGTCGGGGGGACAGGGCGGGAACACTGAAGCTTTCTTT. Combining the CDR3 with reference TRBV19 and TRBJ1-1 gives the whole variable domain DGGITQSPKYLFRKEGQNVTLSCEQNLNHDAMYWYRQDPGQGLRLIYYSQIVNDFQKGDIAEGYSVSREKKESFPLTVTSAQKNPTAFYLCASRSGGQGGNTEAFFGQGTRLTVV.

The rearrangement links TRBV7-9 to TRBJ1-2, with TRBD1 identical over 8 bases. After removal of 1 base from V and 1 base from J, the junction contained 2 bases not matched to a gene. CDR3 size: 15 residues. Germline V gives CDR1 SEHNR, CDR2 FQNEAQ (reference sequence). CDR3 sequence (DNA): TGTGCCAGCAGCTTAGGGGGACAGGATAACTATGGCTACACCTTC. Its protein is CASSLGGQDNYGYTF.

The chain carries TRBV28 and TRBJ1-2; weak D call: TRBD1 (6 bases). The V end lost 8 bases, the J end lost 2 bases, and 15 bases lay between the germline ends. The CDR3 loop spans 14 amino acids. Germline V lookup: CDR1 MDHEN, CDR2 SYDVKM. The chain's CDR3 is CASRPTGGNYGYTF. The CDR3 coding sequence is TGTGCCAGCCGCCCGACAGGAGGAAACTATGGCTACACCTTC.

This clone has just a few counts. V and J are TRBV3-1 (or the pseudogene TRBV3-2) and TRBJ1-5; D uncertain. The CDR3 covers 13 residues. Germline values: CDR1 LGHDT, CDR2 YNNKEL (reference sequence). V was shortened by 0 bases and J by 5 bases, with 5 bases between the two germline ends. The CDR3 sequence: CASSQDLYQPQHF. DNA for the CDR3: TGTGCCAGCAGCCAAGATCTCTATCAGCCCCAGCATTTT.

The chain links TRBV19 to TRBJ2-7; 14 nucleotides align to TRBD2. This CDR3 comprises 15 residues. Germline V lookup: CDR1 LNHDA, CDR2 SQIVND (reference sequence). V lost 5 bases, J lost 5 bases, and 5 bases stayed unmatched. The CDR3 DNA sequence: TGTGCCAGTAGTCCTGGACTAGCGGGAGGTGACGAGCAGTACTTC. The encoded protein is CASSPGLAGGDEQYF.

J is TRBJ1-6 and V is TRBV6-1; 9 positions match TRBD1. V lost 1 base to trimming and J lost 6 bases; unmatched junction nucleotides: 7. CDR3 length: 17 residues. The germline CDR1 and CDR2 sequences are MNHNS and SASEGT. CDR3 in amino acids: CASSEVRTGAVNSPLHF. In nucleotides, the CDR3 is TGTGCCAGCAGTGAAGTCCGGACAGGGGCGGTTAATTCACCCCTCCACTTT.

The rearrangement joins TRBV6-1 to TRBJ1-5; D not resolved. The V and J ends lost 3 bases and 6 bases respectively, with 3 bases between them. Germline assignment: CDR1 MNHNS and CDR2 SASEGT. The CDR3 is 11 residues long. CDR3: CASSDGQPQHF. In nucleotides, the CDR3 is TGTGCCAGCAGTGACGGTCAGCCCCAGCATTTT.

V is TRBV4-1 and J is TRBJ1-5, with D unclear. Trimming took off 0 bases at V and 3 bases at J, with 12 bases between the two ends. Germline assignment: CDR1 MGHRA and CDR2 YSYEKL. The CDR3 loop spans 16 amino acids. The CDR3 nucleotides are TGCGCCAGCAGCCAAGAGGTAGGCGGGTTCAATCAGCCCCAGCATTTT. Translated, it gives CASSQEVGGFNQPQHF.

This clone appeared once. The V gene is TRBV2, the J gene TRBJ1-5, with 8 bases that match TRBD1. CDR1 and CDR2 (germline): SNHLY, FYNNEI. This CDR3 has 14 amino acids. V lost 2 bases and J lost 5; bases outside the gene matches: 2. The CDR3 nucleotides are TGTGCCAGCAGTGAACAGGGGGCTGATCAGCCCCAGCATTTT. This sequence encodes CASSEQGADQPQHF.

The gene calls are TRBV7-2 and TRBJ2-1; D gene ambiguous. Per germline, CDR1 SGHTA and CDR2 FQGNSA. CDR3 length: 13 residues. Trimming stripped 3 bases from V and 4 bases from J, with 7 bases between. CDR3 sequence reads: CASSFPQYNEQFF. CDR3 DNA sequence: TGTGCCAGCAGCTTCCCACAATACAATGAGCAGTTCTTC.

J is TRBJ1-1 and V is TRBV28; TRBD1 matches 9 bases. This CDR3 has 12 residues. Looked up from germline, CDR1 is MDHEN and CDR2 is SYDVKM. Germline trimming cut 6 bases from V and 10 bases from J; bases unmatched to any gene: 6. In nucleotides, the CDR3 is TGTGCCAGCAGATTTACAGGGGGCATAGCTTTCTTT. This gives the protein CASRFTGGIAFF.

The chain uses TRBV28 and TRBJ1-3, with D unclear. The CDR3 extends over 15 amino acids. Germline V lookup: CDR1 MDHEN, CDR2 SYDVKM. V lost 5 bases and J lost 2, with 13 bases in between. CDR3 residues: CASSIPGRAGNTIYF. CDR3 in DNA: TGTGCCAGCAGTATCCCCGGGAGGGCTGGAAACACCATATATTTT.

This clone was recorded only once. The chain carries TRBV19 and TRBJ1-3, with D possibly being TRBD1 (6 bases). The V and J ends lost 5 bases and 3 bases respectively, with 11 bases between them. The CDR3 runs 14 residues. Germline V gene sequence: CDR1 LNHDA, CDR2 SQIVND (reference sequence). The CDR3 region has the DNA TGTGCCAGTAGTCCCCGGGACATTGGAAACACCATATATTTT. It is translated as CASSPRDIGNTIYF.

This chain connects TRBV25-1 to TRBJ1-6; 7 nucleotides agree with TRBD1. V gave up 8 bases and J gave up 10 bases; unmatched junction bases: 14. There are 15 residues in the CDR3. Per germline, CDR1 MGHDK and CDR2 SYGVNS. CDR3 nucleotides: TGTGCCAGCCAGGGGGACCCTACGACAGTCTCACCCCTCCACTTT. It codes for CASQGDPTTVSPLHF.

With respect to this clone: Other DNA sequences in the sample encode the same CDR3. The chain uses TRBV9 and TRBJ2-1; 7 nucleotides line up with TRBD2. Germline loops: CDR1 SGDLS, CDR2 YYNGEE. The V gene end was trimmed by 0 bases and the J gene end by 7 bases; junction bases not matched to a gene: 4. The CDR3 runs 14 residues. CDR3 region: CASSVAGGGNEQFF. The CDR3 nucleotides are TGTGCCAGCAGCGTAGCGGGAGGAGGAAATGAGCAGTTCTTC. The entire variable domain, with the rest obtained from reference TRBV9 and TRBJ2-1, is as follows: DSGVTQTPKHLITATGQRVTLRCSPRSGDLSVYWYQQSLDQGLQFLIQYYNGEERAKGNILERFSAQQFPDLHSELNLSSLELGDSALYFCASSVAGGGNEQFFGPGTRLTVL.

In this sample, this clone turned up once. The rearrangement uses TRBV29-1 and TRBJ2-2, with D possibly TRBD1 on 6 matching bases. Germline V gene sequence: CDR1 SQVTM, CDR2 ANQGSEA. This CDR3 is built from 13 residues. Trimming removed 7 bases from V and 7 bases from J, with 16 bases in between. The CDR3 spells CSGNRAPGGELFF. CDR3 nucleotides: TGCAGCGGCAACAGGGCCCCGGGCGGGGAGCTGTTTTTT.

The genes are TRBV6-5 and TRBJ2-7; 7 nucleotides match TRBD1. The length of the CDR3 is 16 residues. CDR1 and CDR2 (germline): MNHEY, SVGAGI. V trimming: 4 bases; J trimming: 7 bases; junction bases outside the gene matches: 16. The CDR3 region has the DNA TGTGCCAGCAGTTTCCCAATGGACAGGATTTGTGGGGAGCAGTACTTC. Its protein is CASSFPMDRICGEQYF.

The rearrangement uses TRBV28 and TRBJ1-5; D gene uncertain. The V gene's germline CDR1 is MDHEN and CDR2 SYDVKM. Trimming shortened V by 3 bases and J by 5 bases, and 8 bases separated the two germline ends. This CDR3 has 13 residues. Here the CDR3 DNA reads TGTGCCAGCAGTTTGGGAGTTTATCAGCCCCAGCATTTT. It yields the protein CASSLGVYQPQHF.